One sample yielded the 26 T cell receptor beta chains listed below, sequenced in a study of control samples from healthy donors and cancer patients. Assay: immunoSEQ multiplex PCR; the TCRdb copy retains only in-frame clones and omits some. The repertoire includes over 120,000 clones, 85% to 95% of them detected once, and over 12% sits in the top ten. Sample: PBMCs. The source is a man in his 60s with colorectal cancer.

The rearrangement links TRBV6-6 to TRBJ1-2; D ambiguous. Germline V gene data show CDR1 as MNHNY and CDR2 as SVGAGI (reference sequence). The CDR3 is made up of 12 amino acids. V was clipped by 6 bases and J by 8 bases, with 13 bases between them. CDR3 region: CASRTPTDGYTF. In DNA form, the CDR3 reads TGTGCCAGCAGAACACCTACGGACGGCTACACCTTC.

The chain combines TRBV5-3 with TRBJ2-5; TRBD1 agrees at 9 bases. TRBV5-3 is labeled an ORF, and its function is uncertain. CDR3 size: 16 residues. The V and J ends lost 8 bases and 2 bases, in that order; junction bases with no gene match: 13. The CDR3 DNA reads TGTGCCAGCCCATCCGGGTCTGGACAGGGGCAAGAGACCCAGTACTTC. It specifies CASPSGSGQGQETQYF.

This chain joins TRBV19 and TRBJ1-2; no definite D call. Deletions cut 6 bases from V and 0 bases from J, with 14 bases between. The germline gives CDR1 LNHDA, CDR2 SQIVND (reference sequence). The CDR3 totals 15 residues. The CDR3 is CASSPMDGANYGYTF. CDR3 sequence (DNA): TGTGCCAGTAGCCCGATGGATGGGGCTAACTATGGCTACACCTTC.

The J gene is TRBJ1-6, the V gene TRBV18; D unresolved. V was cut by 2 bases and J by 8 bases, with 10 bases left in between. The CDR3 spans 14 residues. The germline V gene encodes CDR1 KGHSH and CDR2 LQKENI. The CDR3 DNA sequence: TGTGCCAGCTCACCAGGACGGACCTATTCACCCCTCCACTTT. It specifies CASSPGRTYSPLHF.

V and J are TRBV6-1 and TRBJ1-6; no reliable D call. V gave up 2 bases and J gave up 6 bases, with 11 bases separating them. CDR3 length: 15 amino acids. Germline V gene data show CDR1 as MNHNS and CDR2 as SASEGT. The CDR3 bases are TGTGCCAGCAGTGAACAGGACTCGACTAATTCACCCCTCCACTTT. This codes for CASSEQDSTNSPLHF.

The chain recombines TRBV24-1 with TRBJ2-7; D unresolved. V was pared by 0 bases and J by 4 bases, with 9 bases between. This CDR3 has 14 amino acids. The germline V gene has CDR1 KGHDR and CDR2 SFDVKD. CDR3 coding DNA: TGTGCCACCAGTGATTTGTTCAGTACTTACGAGCAGTACTTC. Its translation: CATSDLFSTYEQYF.

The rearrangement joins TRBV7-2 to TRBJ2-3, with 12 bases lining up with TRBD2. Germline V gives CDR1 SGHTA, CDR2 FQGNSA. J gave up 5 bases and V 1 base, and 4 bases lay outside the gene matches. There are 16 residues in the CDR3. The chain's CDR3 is CASSLVRTSGKDTQYF. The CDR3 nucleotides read TGTGCCAGCAGCTTAGTACGGACTAGCGGGAAAGATACGCAGTATTTT.

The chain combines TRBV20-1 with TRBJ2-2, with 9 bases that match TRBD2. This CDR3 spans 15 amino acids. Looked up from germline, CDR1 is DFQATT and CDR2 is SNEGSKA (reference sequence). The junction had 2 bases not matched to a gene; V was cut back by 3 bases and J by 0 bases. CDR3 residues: CSASQRGANTGELFF. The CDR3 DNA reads TGCAGTGCTAGTCAGCGGGGGGCGAACACCGGGGAGCTGTTTTTT.

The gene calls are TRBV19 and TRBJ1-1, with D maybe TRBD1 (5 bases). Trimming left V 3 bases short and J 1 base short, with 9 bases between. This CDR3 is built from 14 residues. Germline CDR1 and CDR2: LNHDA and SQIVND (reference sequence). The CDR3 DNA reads TGTGCCAGTAGTATCTATCAGGGGAACACTGAAGCTTTCTTT. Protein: CASSIYQGNTEAFF.

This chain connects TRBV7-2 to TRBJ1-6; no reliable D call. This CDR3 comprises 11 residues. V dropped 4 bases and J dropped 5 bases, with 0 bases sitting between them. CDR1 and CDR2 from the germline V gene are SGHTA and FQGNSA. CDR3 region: CASSYNSPLHF. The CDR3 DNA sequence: TGTGCCAGCAGCTATAATTCACCCCTCCACTTT.

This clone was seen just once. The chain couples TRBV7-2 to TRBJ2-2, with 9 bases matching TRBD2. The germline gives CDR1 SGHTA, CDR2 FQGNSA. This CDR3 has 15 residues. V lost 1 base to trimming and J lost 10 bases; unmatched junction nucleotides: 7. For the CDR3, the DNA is TGTGCCAGCAGCTTAGTAGCGGGGGTTCGAGTGGAGCTGTTTTTT. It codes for CASSLVAGVRVELFF.

The CDR3 here is CSASDRYREHPETQYF. As DNA, the CDR3 is TGCAGTGCTAGTGATCGTTATAGGGAGCACCCAGAGACCCAGTACTTC. The chain carries TRBV20-1 and TRBJ2-5; the D gene is possibly TRBD2 (5 bases). Trimming cost V 3 bases and J 4 bases, with 21 bases left between them. The CDR3 consists of 16 residues. Germline lookup yields CDR1 DFQATT and CDR2 SNEGSKA (reference sequence).

CDR3 DNA: TGTGCCAGTAGTATTCGACAGGGGACCATCTATGGCTACACCTTC. It codes for CASSIRQGTIYGYTF. This chain uses TRBV19 with TRBJ1-2, with 8 nucleotides matching TRBD1. The CDR3 totals 15 residues. CDR1 and CDR2 from the germline V gene are LNHDA and SQIVND (reference sequence). The junction had 7 bases not matched to a gene; V was cut back by 3 bases and J by 4 bases.

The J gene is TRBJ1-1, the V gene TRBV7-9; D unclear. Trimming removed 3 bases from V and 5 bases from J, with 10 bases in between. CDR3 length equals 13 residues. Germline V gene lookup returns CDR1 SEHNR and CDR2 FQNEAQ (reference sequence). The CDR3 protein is CASSFGPLTEAFF. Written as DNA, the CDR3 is TGTGCCAGCAGCTTTGGTCCTCTTACTGAAGCTTTCTTT.

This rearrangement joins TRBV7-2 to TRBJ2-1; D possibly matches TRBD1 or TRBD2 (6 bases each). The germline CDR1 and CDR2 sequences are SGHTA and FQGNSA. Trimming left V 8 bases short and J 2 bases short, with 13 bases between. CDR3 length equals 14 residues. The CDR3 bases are TGTGCCAGCGATGACGGGGGCCCCTACAATGAGCAGTTCTTC. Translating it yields CASDDGGPYNEQFF.

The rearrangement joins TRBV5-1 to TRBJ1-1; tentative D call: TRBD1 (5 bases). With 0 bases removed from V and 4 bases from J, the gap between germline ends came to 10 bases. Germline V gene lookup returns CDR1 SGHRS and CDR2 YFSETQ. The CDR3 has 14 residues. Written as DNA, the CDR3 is TGCGCCAGCAGCTTGGCTCAGGGCGTCACTGAAGCTTTCTTT. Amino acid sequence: CASSLAQGVTEAFF.

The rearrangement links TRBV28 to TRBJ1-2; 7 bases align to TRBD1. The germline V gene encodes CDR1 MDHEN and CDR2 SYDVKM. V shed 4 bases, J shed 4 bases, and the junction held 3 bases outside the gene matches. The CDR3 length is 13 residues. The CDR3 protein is CASSSQGSYGYTF. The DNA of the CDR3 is TGTGCCAGCAGTTCACAGGGGTCCTATGGCTACACCTTC.

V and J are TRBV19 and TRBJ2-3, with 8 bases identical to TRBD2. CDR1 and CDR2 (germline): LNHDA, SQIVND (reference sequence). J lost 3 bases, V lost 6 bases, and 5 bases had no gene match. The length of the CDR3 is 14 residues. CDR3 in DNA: TGTGCCAGTAGGCGGGTAGCGGGGACAGATACGCAGTATTTT. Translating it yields CASRRVAGTDTQYF.

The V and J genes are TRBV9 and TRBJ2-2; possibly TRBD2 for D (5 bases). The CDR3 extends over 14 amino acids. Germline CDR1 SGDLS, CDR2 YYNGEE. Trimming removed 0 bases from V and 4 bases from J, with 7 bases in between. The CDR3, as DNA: TGTGCCAGCAGCGTAGGGACTGTCACCGGGGAGCTGTTTTTT. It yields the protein CASSVGTVTGELFF.

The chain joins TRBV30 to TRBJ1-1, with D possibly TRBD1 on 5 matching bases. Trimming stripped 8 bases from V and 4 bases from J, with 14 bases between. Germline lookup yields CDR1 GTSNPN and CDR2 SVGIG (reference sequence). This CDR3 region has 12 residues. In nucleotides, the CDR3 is TGTGCCGGGGGGAAGGGAACCACTGAAGCTTTCTTT. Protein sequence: CAGGKGTTEAFF.

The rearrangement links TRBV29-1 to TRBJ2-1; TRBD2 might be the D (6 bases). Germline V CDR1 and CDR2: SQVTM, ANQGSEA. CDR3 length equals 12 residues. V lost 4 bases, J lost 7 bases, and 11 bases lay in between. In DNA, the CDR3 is TGCAGCGTTGGGGTTGGGGGGAATGAGCAGTTCTTC. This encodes CSVGVGGNEQFF.

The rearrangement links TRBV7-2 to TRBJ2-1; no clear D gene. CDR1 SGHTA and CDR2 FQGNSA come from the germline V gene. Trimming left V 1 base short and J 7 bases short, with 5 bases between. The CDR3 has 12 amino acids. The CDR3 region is CASSLDGNEQFF. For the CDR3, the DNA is TGTGCCAGCAGCTTAGACGGAAATGAGCAGTTCTTC.

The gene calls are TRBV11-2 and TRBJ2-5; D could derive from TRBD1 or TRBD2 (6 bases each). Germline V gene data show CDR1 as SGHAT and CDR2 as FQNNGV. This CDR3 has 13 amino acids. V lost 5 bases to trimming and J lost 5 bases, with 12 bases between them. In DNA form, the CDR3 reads TGTGCCAGCAGCCGGGGGCTTCAGGAGACCCAGTACTTC. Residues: CASSRGLQETQYF.

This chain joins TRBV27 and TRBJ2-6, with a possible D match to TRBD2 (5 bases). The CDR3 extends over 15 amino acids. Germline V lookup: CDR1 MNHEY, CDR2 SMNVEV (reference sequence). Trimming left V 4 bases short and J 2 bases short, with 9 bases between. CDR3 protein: CASSSSRAGANVLTF. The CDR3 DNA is TGTGCCAGCAGTTCCTCGCGGGCTGGGGCCAACGTCCTGACTTTC.

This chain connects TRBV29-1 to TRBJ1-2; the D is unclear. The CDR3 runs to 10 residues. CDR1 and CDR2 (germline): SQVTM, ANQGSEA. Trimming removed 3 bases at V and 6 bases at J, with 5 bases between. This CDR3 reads CSVDQDGYTF. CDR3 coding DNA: TGCAGCGTTGACCAGGATGGCTACACCTTC.

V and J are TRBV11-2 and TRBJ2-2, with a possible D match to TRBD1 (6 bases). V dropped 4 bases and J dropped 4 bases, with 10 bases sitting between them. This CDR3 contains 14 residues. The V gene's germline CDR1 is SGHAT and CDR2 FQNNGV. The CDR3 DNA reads TGTGCCAGCAGCTCGGGACAATTCACCGGGGAGCTGTTTTTT. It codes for CASSSGQFTGELFF.